What follows describes a single T cell receptor beta chain. The sample belongs to a study of blood T cell repertoires in COVID-19. At the level of the study: Acute-phase and convalescent COVID-19 samples originated in the United States, Italy and Spain. Sources were T cells, B-cell-depleted T cells, or PBMCs; the material itself was cDNA or gDNA.

Looked up from germline, CDR1 is SNHLY and CDR2 is FYNNEI. The CDR3 is made up of 11 amino acids. Trimming removed 11 bases from V and 4 bases from J, with 11 bases in between. Authors' methods: Reference gene primer amplification gave nucleated cell count estimates. Measured with immunoSEQ multiplex PCR; TCRdb has only the in-frame clones, and not every one. V, J and clone size were drawn from that table, and D and trimming were deduced from the DNA. Counted here are approximately 94,000 clones, 70% to 80% occurring once; the ten biggest clones make up roughly 12%. This rearrangement joins TRBV2 to TRBJ1-2; perhaps TRBD1 as D (5 bases). The TCR originated in an older woman with acute or convalescent COVID-19. The sample consisted of peripheral blood. CDR3 residues: CAARDSYGYTF. The CDR3 nucleotides read TGTGCCGCCCGGGACTCCTATGGCTACACCTTC.